Sequencing of this T cell receptor beta chain was carried out in a study of blood T cell repertoires in COVID-19. Study in general: Material from acute and convalescent COVID-19 was sourced from the United States, Italy and Spain. Nucleic acid was either cDNA or gDNA, and it came from T cells, B-cell-depleted T cells, or PBMCs.

Source study methods: Reference gene primers were amplified, and this amplification served to estimate nucleated cell counts. The protocol was immunoSEQ multiplex PCR, while the TCRdb copy is restricted to in-frame clones and leaves out a portion. V, J and clone size are those of that table, while D and trimming were read from the DNA. The table records about 74,000 clones, almost 85% of them present only once. This clone was recorded a few times. Looked up from germline, CDR1 is MDHEN and CDR2 is SYDVKM. There are 15 residues in the CDR3. The V and J ends lost 6 bases and 0 bases, in that order; junction bases with no gene match: 5.

The origin of this receptor is a man between 65 and 85 years old with acute or convalescent COVID-19. The chain couples TRBV28 to TRBJ2-3, with 8 bases lining up with TRBD2. Specimen: peripheral blood. The DNA for the CDR3 is TGTGCCAGCAGCCCATCTAGCGGGAGCACAGATACGCAGTATTTT. Translating it yields CASSPSSGSTDTQYF.